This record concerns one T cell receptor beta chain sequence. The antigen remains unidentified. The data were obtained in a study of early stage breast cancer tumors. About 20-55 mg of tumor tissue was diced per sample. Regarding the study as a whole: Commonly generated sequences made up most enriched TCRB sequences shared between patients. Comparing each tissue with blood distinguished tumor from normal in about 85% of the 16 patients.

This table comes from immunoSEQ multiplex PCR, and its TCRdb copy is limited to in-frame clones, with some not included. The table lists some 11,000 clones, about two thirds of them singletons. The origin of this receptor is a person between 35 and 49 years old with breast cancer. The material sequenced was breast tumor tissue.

The CDR3, as DNA: TGTGCCAGCAGCCAATACGGCTACGAGCAGTACTTC. Translation: CASSQYGYEQYF. The chain employs TRBV16 and TRBJ2-7; D not certain. CDR1 is KGHSY and CDR2 is FQNENV in the germline V gene. Trimming removed 1 base from V and 3 bases from J, with 4 bases in between. CDR3 length equals 12 residues.